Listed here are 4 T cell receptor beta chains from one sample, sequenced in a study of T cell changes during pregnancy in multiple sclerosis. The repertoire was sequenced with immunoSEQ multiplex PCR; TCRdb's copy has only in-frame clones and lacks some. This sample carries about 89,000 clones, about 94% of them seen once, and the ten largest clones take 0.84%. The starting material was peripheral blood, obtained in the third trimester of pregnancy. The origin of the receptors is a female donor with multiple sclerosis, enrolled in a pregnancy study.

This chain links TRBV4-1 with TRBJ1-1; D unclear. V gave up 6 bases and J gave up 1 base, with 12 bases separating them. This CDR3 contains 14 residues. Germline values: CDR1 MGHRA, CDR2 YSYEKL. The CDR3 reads CASSVTSGNTEAFF. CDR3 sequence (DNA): TGCGCCAGCAGTGTGACCTCGGGGAACACTGAAGCTTTCTTT.

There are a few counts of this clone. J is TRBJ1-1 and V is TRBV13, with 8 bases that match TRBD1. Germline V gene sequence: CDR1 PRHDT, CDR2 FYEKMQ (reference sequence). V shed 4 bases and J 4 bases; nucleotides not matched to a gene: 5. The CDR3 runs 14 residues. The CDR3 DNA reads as TGTGCCAGCAGCTCTTCAGGGGGCGTCACTGAAGCTTTCTTT. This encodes CASSSSGGVTEAFF.

CDR3 sequence: CASSLGRRAYEQYF. DNA of the CDR3: TGTGCCAGCAGCTTAGGTCGCAGGGCCTACGAGCAGTACTTC. The chain links TRBV7-8 to TRBJ2-7, with D possibly being TRBD1 (5 bases). Trimming cost V 1 base and J 2 bases, with 9 bases left between them. The germline CDR1 and CDR2 sequences are SGHVS and FQNEAQ. CDR3 length equals 14 residues.

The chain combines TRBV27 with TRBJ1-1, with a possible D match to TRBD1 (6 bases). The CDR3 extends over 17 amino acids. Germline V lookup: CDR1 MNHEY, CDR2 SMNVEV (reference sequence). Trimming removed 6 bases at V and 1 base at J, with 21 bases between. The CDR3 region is CASSLLTSGARNTEAFF. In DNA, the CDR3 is TGTGCCAGCAGCCTCCTTACATCAGGGGCCAGGAACACTGAAGCTTTCTTT.